Sequencing of this T cell receptor (beta chain) was carried out in a study of spatial heterogeneity in lung cancer. Across the whole study: A unique TCR and UMI combination showed up more than ten times in raw reads, on average.

This clonotype was detected ten times or more. Its antigen is not identified. TCRdb redid the calling of the 5' RACE reads with MiXCR, one entry per CDR3 protein. The sample has about 27,000 distinct CDR3 sequences, more than 5.5% seen once. The study's findings and limits: One measure, the expanded intratumoral alpha and beta TCR count, tracked tumor mutation counts.

The CDR3 sequence is 15 residues long. Looked up from germline, CDR1 is SGHVS and CDR2 is FQNEAQ. With V trimmed by 6 bases and J by 4 bases, 4 bases remained unmatched. The time point was: sample taken at primary tumor resection. Samples were donated by 72 untreated early-stage non-small cell lung cancer patients. Whole RNA, isolated from tumor, nontumor lung or frozen PBMC, was sequenced without prior sorting. The V call is TRBV7-8, the J call TRBJ2-2; TRBD2 matches 11 bases. This clonotype was sampled from a male donor with early-stage non-small cell lung cancer. Here the sequenced sample was lung tumor tissue, taken at surgery. Here the CDR3 reads CASRTLAGGTGELFF. CDR3 DNA: TGTGCCAGCAGAACCCTAGCGGGGGGCACCGGGGAGCTGTTTTTT. The full variable domain, in which reference TRBV7-8 and TRBJ2-2 provide the parts outside the CDR3, is GAGVSQSPRYKVAKRGQDVALRCDPISGHVSLFWYQQALGQGPEFLTYFQNEAQLDKSGLPSDRFFAERPEGSVSTLKIQRTQQEDSAVYLCASRTLAGGTGELFFGEGSRLTVL.